These 11 T cell receptor beta chains originate from one sample sequenced in a study of identical twins (dated by TCRdb to between 2015 and 2016). To prepare the library, 5' RACE was applied. The reads were generated on an Illumina HiSeq 2000. TCRdb trimmed the raw reads at Q25, called clones with MiXCR and kept productive beta chains. Duplicate CDR3 protein sequences are folded into a single record with the most common DNA and genes. For this sample the table gives fewer than 350,000 distinct CDR3 sequences, of which more than 6.5% were detected only once. Together, the top ten hold 2% to 2.5% of the sample. These data were likewise used in another study, on yellow fever vaccine responses in identical twins.

Material: memory (CD45RO+) T cells sorted from blood. What the cell subset or site label conveys for this sample: CD45RO+ enriched T cells. The origin of the receptors is a woman under 30 in good health.

This rearrangement joins TRBV20-1 to TRBJ2-5, with D possibly TRBD2 on 6 matching bases. This CDR3 has 20 amino acids. Deletions cut 4 bases from V and 4 bases from J, with 34 bases between. The germline V gene has CDR1 DFQATT and CDR2 SNEGSKA (reference sequence). The CDR3: CSANPVGAGFVRFQRETQYF. CDR3 sequence (DNA): TGCAGTGCTAACCCCGTCGGGGCGGGGTTCGTGAGATTCCAGCGAGAGACCCAGTACTTC.

The rearrangement uses TRBV6-1 and TRBJ2-4; D possibly corresponds to TRBD1 (7 bases). Germline V CDR1 and CDR2: MNHNS, SASEGT. The CDR3 consists of 15 residues. With 4 bases removed from V and 13 bases from J, the gap between germline ends came to 23 bases. CDR3 in amino acids: CASSASEGEGGSQYF. Here the CDR3 DNA reads TGTGCCAGCAGTGCCTCGGAGGGTGAAGGGGGCTCCCAGTACTTC.

The rearrangement joins TRBV7-8 to TRBJ2-7; weak D call: TRBD1 (6 bases). V was cut by 5 bases and J by 3 bases, with 11 bases left in between. Per germline, CDR1 SGHVS and CDR2 FQNEAQ. The CDR3 loop spans 13 amino acids. CDR3 in DNA: TGTGCCAGCAGCCCTCAACAGGGCTACGAGCAGTACGTC. It yields the protein CASSPQQGYEQYV.

This clonotype has a count of ten or more. The rearrangement links TRBV21-1 to TRBJ1-6; TRBD1, as called in the table, went unchecked against the DNA. TRBV21-1 is noted as a pseudogene. This CDR3 comprises 16 residues. The chain's CDR3 is CASSKRPDSRNSPLHF. In DNA form, the CDR3 reads TGTGCCAGCAGCAAACGACCGGACAGCCGTAATTCACCCCTCCACTTT.

The V gene is TRBV4-1, the J gene TRBJ2-5; 8 nucleotides match TRBD2. V gave up 4 bases and J gave up 5 bases; unmatched junction bases: 9. CDR1 is MGHRA, CDR2 YSYEKL, per germline. The CDR3 has 15 residues. CDR3 sequence (DNA): TGCGCCAGCAGCCCCGGGACTAGTGCGGCGGAGACCCAGTACTTC. Translating it yields CASSPGTSAAETQYF.

Only a few counts were recorded for this clonotype. This chain joins TRBV6-4 and TRBJ2-3; TRBD1 might be the D (5 bases). Trimming pared 4 bases from V and 1 base from J, leaving 9 bases between. There are 14 residues in the CDR3. Germline CDR1 MRHNA, CDR2 SNTAGT. CDR3 amino acids: CASSVETGTDTQYF. CDR3 DNA sequence: TGTGCCAGCAGTGTAGAGACAGGCACAGATACGCAGTATTTT.

This clonotype has just a few counts. The chain couples TRBV2 to TRBJ2-2; TRBD2 matches 14 bases. The germline V gene has CDR1 SNHLY and CDR2 FYNNEI. Unmatched junction bases numbered 9, after V lost 2 bases and J lost 7 bases. The CDR3 extends over 18 amino acids. For the CDR3, the DNA is TGTGCCAGCAGTGAAATGGTGGTGGGACTAGCGGGAGACGGGGAGCTGTTTTTT. Translating it yields CASSEMVVGLAGDGELFF.

This clonotype has at least ten counts. The gene calls are TRBV5-1 and TRBJ2-1, with D perhaps TRBD2 (6 bases). The V gene's germline CDR1 is SGHRS and CDR2 YFSETQ. Trimming left V 1 base short and J 4 bases short, with 21 bases between. This CDR3 is built from 18 residues. The DNA for the CDR3 is TGCGCCAGCAGCTTGAGGCCTCCGGGACTTGGGGTATACAATGAGCAGTTCTTC. It yields the protein CASSLRPPGLGVYNEQFF.

A remark on this clonotype: Germline and junction disagree at one end, which may indicate a read error. The chain combines TRBV4-1 with TRBJ1-4, with TRBD1 identical over 10 bases. Per germline, CDR1 MGHRA and CDR2 YSYEKL. The CDR3 totals 19 residues. CDR3 sequence: CASSKDRGPPTATNEKLFF. Here the CDR3 DNA reads TGCGCCAGCAGCAAAGACAGGGGGCCACCTACCGCAACTAATGAAAAACTGTTTTTT.

This clonotype showed up just a few times. The chain carries TRBV5-5 and TRBJ2-7; 9 nucleotides match TRBD1. The CDR3 totals 15 residues. The V segment lost 1 base and the J segment 4 bases; nucleotides outside the gene matches: 6. Germline values: CDR1 SGHKS, CDR2 YYEKEE (reference sequence). DNA for the CDR3: TGTGCCAGCAGCTTGCAGCCGGGACAGGGTTACGAGCAGTACTTC. Translating gives CASSLQPGQGYEQYF.

Note on this clonotype: It is likely a read error, because the conserved phenylalanine at the end of the CDR3 is missing. CDR3 protein: CASSLARGNTGELFL. The CDR3 bases are TGCGCCAGCAGCTTGGCACGGGGGAACACCGGGGAGCTGTTTCTT. The chain employs TRBV5-1 and TRBJ2-2; D may be TRBD2 (5 bases). The germline gives CDR1 SGHRS, CDR2 YFSETQ. This CDR3 contains 15 residues. The ends were cut back, 0 bases at V and 1 base at J, with 7 bases in the middle.